This entry features one T cell receptor beta chain sequence. One end of the junction is discordant with germline, which a read error may explain. The CDR3 loop spans 18 amino acids. The germline gives CDR1 SSHAT, CDR2 FNYEAQ (reference sequence). Both 60 Vbeta primers and 13 Jbeta primers went into the PCR. Repertoires were generated with immunoSEQ multiplex PCR, while TCRdb's copy carries only in-frame clones and drops some. The repertoire holds tens of thousands of clones, with 72% as singletons. This entry comes from a study of cytomegalovirus exposure and HLA in healthy donors. The sequenced sample was PBMCs. The clonotype was recovered from a woman between 40 and 55 years old in good health and CMV-seropositive. The rearrangement joins TRBV7-7 to TRBJ2-7; possibly TRBD2 for D (7 bases). DNA for the CDR3: TGTGCTAGCAGCTTAGTGGATCAGGAGGGGGGGACCACCTACGAGCAGTACTTC. Translating it yields CASSLVDQEGGTTYEQYF.